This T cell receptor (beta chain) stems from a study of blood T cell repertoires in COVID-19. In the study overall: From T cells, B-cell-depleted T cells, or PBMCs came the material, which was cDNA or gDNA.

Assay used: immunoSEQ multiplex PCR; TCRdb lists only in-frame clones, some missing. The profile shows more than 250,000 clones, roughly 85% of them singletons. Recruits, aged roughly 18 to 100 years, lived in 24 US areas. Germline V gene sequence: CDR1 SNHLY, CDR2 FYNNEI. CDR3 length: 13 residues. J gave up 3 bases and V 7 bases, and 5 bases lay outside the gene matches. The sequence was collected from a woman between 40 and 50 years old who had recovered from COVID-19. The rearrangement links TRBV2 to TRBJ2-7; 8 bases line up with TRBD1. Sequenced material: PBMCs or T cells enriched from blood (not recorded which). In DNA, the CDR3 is TGTGCCAGCACTCGCGACAGGGGCTACGAGCAGTACTTC. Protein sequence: CASTRDRGYEQYF.